The source of this TCR beta chain is a study of blood T cells in healthy people across ages. The CDR3 contains 15 residues. The V and J ends lost 5 bases and 4 bases respectively, with 17 bases between them. Germline loops: CDR1 DFQATT, CDR2 SNEGSKA (reference sequence). With a J-beta primer mix and a sample-barcoded 5' primer, a second PCR ran about 7 to 12 cycles. MiXCR, run by TCRdb on the 5' RACE reads, gives a single entry per CDR3 protein. The sample comprises around 990,000 distinct CDR3 sequences, approximately 26% of which are singletons, and about 0.72% rests with the top ten. Another study also made use of these data, one on T cells of mothers and their children.

Sequencing input: blood. The sequence came from a girl under 10 years old in good health. V gene TRBV20-1 combines with J gene TRBJ1-4, with a tentative D call TRBD1 (5 bases). Here the CDR3 reads CSAPSLDRVNEKLFF. CDR3 coding DNA: TGCAGTGCTCCATCCCTTGACAGAGTTAATGAAAAACTGTTTTTT.